The 9 T cell receptor beta chains reported below all come from one sample, sequenced in a study of shared clonotypes between healthy human individuals. Clones were sequenced by immunoSEQ multiplex PCR, and TCRdb holds only the in-frame ones, with some missing. This sample carries 600,000 to 750,000 clones, roughly 72% of them seen once, and the ten largest clones take more than 1.5%. Input material: memory CD4+ T cells sorted from blood. Subset of the sample: CD45RA-negative fraction. These receptors all stem from a woman in her 30s in good health.

The chain couples TRBV7-9 to TRBJ1-5; unclear D gene. The CDR3 has 14 residues. With 5 bases removed from V and 0 bases from J, the gap between germline ends came to 8 bases. Germline V gene data show CDR1 as SEHNR and CDR2 as FQNEAQ (reference sequence). The CDR3 sequence is CASSTAISNQPQHF. The CDR3 DNA reads as TGTGCCAGCAGCACAGCCATTAGCAATCAGCCCCAGCATTTT.

This chain uses TRBV5-1 with TRBJ1-4; TRBD1 might be the D (6 bases). The germline V gene has CDR1 SGHRS and CDR2 YFSETQ. Deletions cut 4 bases from V and 4 bases from J, with 14 bases between. This CDR3 contains 15 residues. CDR3 bases: TGCGCCAGCAGCGACACAGGGAACGTTAATGAAAAACTGTTTTTT. As protein: CASSDTGNVNEKLFF.

The J gene is TRBJ2-3, the V gene TRBV5-4; a weak D match, TRBD2 (5 bases). The germline V gene encodes CDR1 SGHNT and CDR2 YYREEE (reference sequence). This CDR3 spans 14 amino acids. Trimming removed 4 bases from V and 5 bases from J, with 14 bases in between. The CDR3 nucleotides are TGTGCCAGCAGCGTGTACCCCGGAGGAGATACGCAGTATTTT. Translating gives CASSVYPGGDTQYF.

The chain employs TRBV28 and TRBJ2-4, with 7 bases that match TRBD1. Germline V CDR1 and CDR2: MDHEN, SYDVKM. J lost 3 bases, V lost 5 bases, and 10 bases had no gene match. This CDR3 region has 16 residues. The DNA for the CDR3 is TGTGCCAGCAGTATAACAGGGGATCGTGACAAAAACATTCAGTACTTC. This codes for CASSITGDRDKNIQYF.

Concerning this clone itself: The same CDR3 arises from other DNA sequences in this sample as well. CDR3 protein: CASSLTGGGQETQYF. The CDR3 DNA is TGTGCCAGCAGTCTGACAGGGGGCGGGCAAGAGACCCAGTACTTC. The V call is TRBV28, the J call TRBJ2-5; 10 bases are a match to TRBD1. Germline V gene lookup returns CDR1 MDHEN and CDR2 SYDVKM. The CDR3 is made up of 15 amino acids. V lost 5 bases and J lost 2; bases outside the gene matches: 5.

CDR3 protein: CASKEGNPSYEQYF. CDR3 nucleotides: TGTGCCAGCAAAGAGGGGAACCCCTCCTACGAGCAGTACTTC. This chain links TRBV2 with TRBJ2-7; D assignment may be TRBD1 or TRBD2 (5 bases each). The ends were cut back, 7 bases at V and 0 bases at J, with 13 bases in the middle. CDR3 length: 14 amino acids. Germline V gives CDR1 SNHLY, CDR2 FYNNEI.

In DNA form, the CDR3 reads TGTGCCAGCAGGTCCGCCGGGGCAAGGGACGGGGAGCTGTTTTTT. Its translation is CASRSAGARDGELFF. V is TRBV28 and J is TRBJ2-2; D possibly uses TRBD1 or TRBD2 (5 bases each). CDR1 and CDR2 from the germline V gene are MDHEN and SYDVKM. CDR3 length: 15 residues. The V end lost 6 bases, the J end lost 7 bases, and 18 bases lay between the germline ends.

The chain is built from TRBV11-2 and TRBJ2-7; D unresolved. Trimming stripped 2 bases from V and 6 bases from J, with 11 bases between. Germline CDR1 reads SGHAT; CDR2 reads FQNNGV. This CDR3 has 13 residues. This CDR3 reads CASSLIPSREQYF. DNA for the CDR3: TGTGCCAGCAGCTTAATCCCCTCTCGCGAGCAGTACTTC.

This clone showed up just a few times. The chain employs TRBV2 and TRBJ2-7, with TRBD2 matching over 7 bases. The CDR3 is 14 amino acids. The J segment lost 3 bases and the V segment lost 3 bases, leaving 5 bases of the junction unmatched. Germline CDR1 is SNHLY and CDR2 is FYNNEI. CDR3 residues: CASSDRDYFYEQYF. DNA for the CDR3: TGTGCCAGCAGTGACAGGGACTATTTCTACGAGCAGTACTTC.